This TCR beta chain was captured by sequencing in a study of early T cells in non-severe SARS-CoV-2 infection. Study-level information: Alpha and beta chains were unpaired, from unsorted whole-blood bulk RNA.

Each cDNA molecule carried a unique molecular identifier. From the 5' RACE reads, TCRdb called clonotypes with MiXCR, one entry per CDR3 protein. Of more than 35,000 distinct CDR3 sequences in the sample, roughly 3.9% were seen once. CDR3 size: 12 residues. In germline, CDR1 is SGDLS, CDR2 YYNGEE. The V end lost 5 bases, the J end lost 0 bases, and 5 bases lay between the germline ends. This clonotype showed up many times. The TCR was taken from an adult who was a healthcare worker with PCR-confirmed SARS-CoV-2 infection or an uninfected control (not recorded which). Sequences were obtained from whole blood. J is TRBJ1-1 and V is TRBV9; no reliable D call. CDR3 sequence (DNA): TGTGCCAGCAGTCGAATGAACACTGAAGCTTTCTTT. It specifies CASSRMNTEAFF.